This entry describes one T cell receptor (beta chain). Authors' processing steps: Quantification of nucleated cells was approximated via reference gene primer amplification. Sequencing used immunoSEQ multiplex PCR; TCRdb keeps in-frame clones, though not all of them. V and J calls and clone size are copied from that table; D and trimming were computed from the DNA. The table shows roughly 100,000 clones, with roughly 80% occurring only once. This record comes from a study of blood T cell repertoires in COVID-19. Study summary: Samples taken during acute and convalescent COVID-19 were collected in the United States, Italy and Spain. The analysed material was cDNA or gDNA that came from T cells, B-cell-depleted T cells, or PBMCs.

Trimming removed 6 bases from V and 1 base from J, with 6 bases in between. CDR1 is GTSNPN, CDR2 SVGIG, per germline (reference sequence). The CDR3 covers 11 residues. The chain has TRBV30 and TRBJ1-1, with D perhaps matching TRBD1 (5 bases). The sequenced sample was peripheral blood. The TCR was taken from a man aged 65 to 79 with active or convalescent COVID-19. CDR3 DNA sequence: TGTGCCTGTACAGGGAACACTGAAGCTTTCTTT. It translates to CACTGNTEAFF.